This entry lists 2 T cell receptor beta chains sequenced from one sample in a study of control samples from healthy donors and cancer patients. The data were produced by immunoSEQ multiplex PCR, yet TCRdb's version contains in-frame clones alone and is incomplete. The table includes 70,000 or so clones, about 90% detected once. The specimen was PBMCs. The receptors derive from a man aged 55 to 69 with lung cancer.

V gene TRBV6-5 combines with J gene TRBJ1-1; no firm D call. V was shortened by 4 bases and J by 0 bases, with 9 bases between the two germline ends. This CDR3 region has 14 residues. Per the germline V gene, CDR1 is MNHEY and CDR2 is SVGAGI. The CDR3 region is CASSFTDMNTEAFF. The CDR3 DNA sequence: TGTGCCAGCAGTTTCACAGATATGAACACTGAAGCTTTCTTT.

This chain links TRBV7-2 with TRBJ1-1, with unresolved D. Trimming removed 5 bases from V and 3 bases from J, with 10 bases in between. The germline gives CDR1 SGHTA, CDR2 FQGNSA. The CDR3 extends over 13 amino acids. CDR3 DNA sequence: TGTGCCAGCAGCCCTACGGCCTACACTGAAGCTTTCTTT. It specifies CASSPTAYTEAFF.